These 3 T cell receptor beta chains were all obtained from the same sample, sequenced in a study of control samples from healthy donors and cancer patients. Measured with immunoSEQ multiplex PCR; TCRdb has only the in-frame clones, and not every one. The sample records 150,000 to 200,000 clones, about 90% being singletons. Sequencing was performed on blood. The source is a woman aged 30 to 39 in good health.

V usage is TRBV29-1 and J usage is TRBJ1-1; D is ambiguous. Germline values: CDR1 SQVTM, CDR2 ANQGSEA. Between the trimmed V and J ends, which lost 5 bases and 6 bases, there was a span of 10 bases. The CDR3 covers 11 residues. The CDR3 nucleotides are TGCAGCGTTACGGGCTCGGCTGAAGCTTTCTTT. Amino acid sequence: CSVTGSAEAFF.

The CDR3 reads CASSRGTSEQETQYF. DNA for the CDR3: TGTGCCAGCAGCCGAGGGACTAGTGAACAAGAGACCCAGTACTTC. The V call is TRBV7-6, the J call TRBJ2-5; TRBD2 agrees at 8 bases. Germline CDR1 is SGHVS and CDR2 is FNYEAQ. Trimming removed 5 bases from V and 2 bases from J; junction bases left unmatched: 7. The CDR3 is 15 amino acids. The full variable domain, rest sourced from reference TRBV7-6 and TRBJ2-5, is GAGVSQSPRYKVTKRGQDVALRCDPISGHVSLYWYRQALGQGPEFLTYFNYEAQQDKSGLPNDRFSAERPEGSISTLTIQRTEQRDSAMYRCASSRGTSEQETQYFGPGTRLLVL.

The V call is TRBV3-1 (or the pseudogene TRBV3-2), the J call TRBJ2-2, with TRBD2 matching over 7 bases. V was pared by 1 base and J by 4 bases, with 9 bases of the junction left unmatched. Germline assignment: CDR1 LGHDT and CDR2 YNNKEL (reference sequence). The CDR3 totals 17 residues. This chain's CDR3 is CASSQAGARGFTGELFF. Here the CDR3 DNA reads TGTGCCAGCAGCCAAGCCGGTGCGCGGGGGTTCACCGGGGAGCTGTTTTTT.